This is a list of T cell receptor beta chains from one sample in a study of control samples from healthy donors and cancer patients. Using immunoSEQ multiplex PCR, the repertoire was profiled, and TCRdb retains in-frame clones only, with some absent. The table shows tens of thousands of clones, with about 89% occurring only once. Sample: PBMCs. The source is a woman aged 60-75 years with lung cancer. The CDR3 runs from the conserved cysteine through the conserved F or W. The D gene is left open where the match is weak. Clone size, where shown, is once, few, many, or a class for clones that have expanded.

-,TRBJ2-7,TRBD1,TRBV28,TGTGCCAGCAGGCCGGGACAGGGGGCGTTTGGGTACGAGCAGTACTTC,CASRPGQGAFGYEQYF
-,TRBJ1-2,-,TRBV30,TGTGCCTGGAGTCGGAGCGGGGGCTTGGGTGGCTACACCTTC,CAWSRSGGLGGYTF
-,TRBJ2-5,-,TRBV2,TGTGCCAGCAGGGACGGCTTTCAAGAGACCCAGTACTTC,CASRDGFQETQYF
-,TRBJ2-3,TRBD2,TRBV4-2,TGTGCCAGCAGCCAAGAGGGGGGGAGGCGGGGAGACACGCAGTATTTT,CASSQEGGRRGDTQYF
-,TRBJ2-1,-,TRBV12-3/TRBV12-4,TGTGCCAGCAGTTTAAGTCGGAACAATGAGCAGTTCTTC,CASSLSRNNEQFF
-,TRBJ2-1,-,TRBV7-2,TGTGCCAGCAGCCCGGACTGGCCCTCCTACAATGAGCAGTTCTTC,CASSPDWPSYNEQFF
-,TRBJ2-7,-,TRBV14,TGTGCCAGCAGCGTCGCTCTCGCGGACTCCTACGAGCAGTACTTC,CASSVALADSYEQYF
-,TRBJ2-1,-,TRBV7-3,TGTGCCAGCAGCTTAAGGCCCTCTGAGCAGTTCTTC,CASSLRPSEQFF
-,TRBJ1-3,-,TRBV3-1/TRBV3-2,TGTGCCAGCAGCCAATATGAAGGTGGAAACACCATATATTTT,CASSQYEGGNTIYF
-,TRBJ2-7,-,TRBV6-5,TGTGCCAGCAGGAGCCTTAGCGAGCAGTACTTC,CASRSLSEQYF
-,TRBJ2-6,-,TRBV18,TGTGCCAGCTCACCAACAAGCTCTGGGGCCAACGTCCTGACTTTC,CASSPTSSGANVLTF
once,TRBJ2-7,-,TRBV28,TGTGCCAGCAGTTGGAGTGGGGCCCACGAGCAGTACTTC,CASSWSGAHEQYF
-,TRBJ2-1,TRBD2,TRBV10-3,TGTGCCATCAGTGAAGGAACTAGCGGGGCCCGTAAGTTCTTC,CAISEGTSGARKFF
-,TRBJ2-3,TRBD2,TRBV7-9,TGTGCCAGCAGCTTACGACTAGCGGGAGTCGCAGATACGCAGTATTTT,CASSLRLAGVADTQYF
-,TRBJ1-1,-,TRBV27,TGTGCCAGCAGTTCTCCTTCTTTGGGAGACACTGAAGCTTTCTTT,CASSSPSLGDTEAFF
-,TRBJ1-1,-,TRBV5-1,TGCGCCAGCAGGAACGTGGGTGGCACTGAAGCTTTCTTT,CASRNVGGTEAFF
-,TRBJ1-3,TRBD1,TRBV5-5,TGTGCCAGCAGCTATCCCGGGACAGCTTCTGGAAACACCATATATTTT,CASSYPGTASGNTIYF
-,TRBJ2-7,-,TRBV3-1/TRBV3-2,TGTGCCAGCAGCCAAAGGGGGGGCTACGAGCAGTACTTC,CASSQRGGYEQYF
once,TRBJ2-7,TRBD2,TRBV2,TGTGCCAGCAGGGAGACTAGCCACGAGCAGTACTTC,CASRETSHEQYF
-,TRBJ1-1,-,TRBV7-3,TGTGCCAGCAGCTTAACTTTCCGGGACACTGAAGCTTTCTTT,CASSLTFRDTEAFF
-,TRBJ2-2,-,TRBV5-1,TGCGCCAGCAGCTTCTTGACGTCGAACACCGGGGAGCTGTTTTTT,CASSFLTSNTGELFF
-,TRBJ2-5,TRBD2,TRBV6-5,TGTGCCAGCAGGACTAGCGGGGGTTGGGAGACCCAGTACTTC,CASRTSGGWETQYF
-,TRBJ2-7,-,TRBV6-6,TGTGCCAGCCACGGGCCCTCCTACGAGCAGTACTTC,CASHGPSYEQYF
-,TRBJ1-2,-,TRBV29-1,TGCAGCGGGTTTGGAGGGATGGGCTATGGCTACACCTTC,CSGFGGMGYGYTF
-,TRBJ2-7,TRBD1,TRBV5-8,TGTGCCAGCAGCTTGGAGGGGACAGATAACCCCTACGAGCAGTACTTC,CASSLEGTDNPYEQYF
-,TRBJ1-1,-,TRBV6-2/TRBV6-3,TGTGCCAGCAGTTCTCCAGGGCCCACTGAAGCTTTCTTT,CASSSPGPTEAFF
-,TRBJ1-1,TRBD1,TRBV15,TGTGCCACCAGCCCCCGACAGGGCGGCACTGAAGCTTTCTTT,CATSPRQGGTEAFF
once,TRBJ1-6,-,TRBV6-6,TGTGCCAGCAGGCCTACCCCAGACTCCTATAATTCACCCCTCCACTTT,CASRPTPDSYNSPLHF
-,TRBJ2-7,TRBD1,TRBV6-5,TGTGCCAGCAACAGACAGGGAACCTACGAGCAGTACTTC,CASNRQGTYEQYF
once,TRBJ1-1,-,TRBV14,TGTGCCAGCAGCCTAGGACGGCGCACTGAAGCTTTCTTT,CASSLGRRTEAFF
once,TRBJ1-1,-,TRBV4-1,TGCGCCAGCAGCCAAGATGGGCACCTTGAAGCTTTCTTT,CASSQDGHLEAFF
-,TRBJ1-2,-,TRBV12-3/TRBV12-4,TGTGCCAGCAGCCGTACAGGGTACGGCTACACCTTC,CASSRTGYGYTF
few,TRBJ1-1,-,TRBV5-1,TGCGCCAGCAGCTTGGGGGCCAGCATGAACACTGAAGCTTTCTTT,CASSLGASMNTEAFF
-,TRBJ2-2,TRBD1,TRBV7-9,TGTGCCAGCAGCCGGGACAGGGGGGGCGCGGGGGAGCTGTTTTTT,CASSRDRGGAGELFF
few,TRBJ2-5,TRBD2,TRBV3-1/TRBV3-2,TGTGCCAGCAGCCAAGGTAGCGGGGGGGCGACGCCCCAGTACTTC,CASSQGSGGATPQYF
-,TRBJ2-3,TRBD1,TRBV29-1,TGCAGCGTTGAAGCCCGACAGGGCCTCACAGATACGCAGTATTTT,CSVEARQGLTDTQYF
-,TRBJ1-1,TRBD1,TRBV12-5,TGTGCTAGTGGTTTGGGACAGGGTCGAACTTTCTTT,CASGLGQGRTFF
-,TRBJ1-4,-,TRBV3-1/TRBV3-2,TGTGCCAGCAGCCATGGGGGCCGGGGCCTCGGTGAAAAACTGTTTTTT,CASSHGGRGLGEKLFF
-,TRBJ1-5,-,TRBV3-1/TRBV3-2,TGTGCCAGCAGCCAAGAGGGCACCATCAATCAGCCCCAGCATTTT,CASSQEGTINQPQHF
-,TRBJ2-7,TRBD2,TRBV9,TGTGCCAGCAGCGTAGGGACTAGCGGGAGTGCTACTACCTACGAGCAGTACTTC,CASSVGTSGSATTYEQYF
few,TRBJ2-7,TRBD1,TRBV3-1/TRBV3-2,TGTGCCAGCAGCCAAGGCGGGACAGGGATCTACGAGCAGTACTTC,CASSQGGTGIYEQYF
-,TRBJ1-1,-,TRBV9,TGTGCCAGCAGCCCTCTTACAGGGTTGGTCACTGAAGCTTTCTTT,CASSPLTGLVTEAFF
-,TRBJ2-1,-,TRBV6-2/TRBV6-3,TGTGCCAGCAGTCCCGGGACGGGACGTGGGGATGAGCAGTTCTTC,CASSPGTGRGDEQFF
-,TRBJ1-6,TRBD1,TRBV6-6,TGTGCCAGCAGCCGGGACAGCCCTAATTCACCCCTCCACTTT,CASSRDSPNSPLHF
-,TRBJ1-5,-,TRBV7-8,TGTGCCAGCAGCTTACAGTACAATCAGCCCCAGCATTTT,CASSLQYNQPQHF
-,TRBJ1-5,TRBD1,TRBV2,TGTGCCAGCAGCGGACAGGGAGGAAGGGTCAATCAGCCCCAGCATTTT,CASSGQGGRVNQPQHF
once,TRBJ1-1,TRBD1,TRBV2,TGTGCCAGGACGGACAGGTGGAACACTGAAGCTTTCTTT,CARTDRWNTEAFF
-,TRBJ1-1,TRBD1,TRBV24-1,TGTGCCACCAGTGACCCGGGGCAGGGGGCCCAAGCTTTCTTT,CATSDPGQGAQAFF
-,TRBJ2-1,TRBD1,TRBV2,TGTGCCAGCAGTGTGGCTCCGGGACAGGGGTCCTACAATGAGCAGTTCTTC,CASSVAPGQGSYNEQFF
few,TRBJ1-2,-,TRBV19,TGTGCCAGTACGCCTCGGGGGCCTGGGGGCTACACCTTC,CASTPRGPGGYTF
-,TRBJ2-1,TRBD2,TRBV5-4,TGTGCCAGCAGCCAATCTAGCGGGGGCTCCTACAATGAGCAGTTCTTC,CASSQSSGGSYNEQFF
-,TRBJ1-1,-,TRBV7-9,TGTGCCAGCAGCTTAGGACGGACCCTGAACACTGAAGCTTTCTTT,CASSLGRTLNTEAFF
-,TRBJ1-2,TRBD1,TRBV7-8,TGTGCCAGCAGCCCTCACAGGGGGATCTCCTATGGCTACACCTTC,CASSPHRGISYGYTF
few,TRBJ1-2,-,TRBV29-1,TGCAGCGTTGAACGGTCAGATTACTATGGCTACACCTTC,CSVERSDYYGYTF
-,TRBJ2-7,TRBD1,TRBV9,TGTGCCAGCAGCCCCGGACAGGGACATGGCGGGGCCGCCGCCGAGCAGTACTTC,CASSPGQGHGGAAAEQYF